One T cell receptor beta chain is described in this entry. Authors' data handling: Quantification of nucleated cells was approximated via reference gene primer amplification. Profiling relied on immunoSEQ multiplex PCR, and the TCRdb table lists in-frame clones only, not all of them. For V, J and clone size, that table is used; D and trimming come from the DNA. The repertoire holds 150,000 to 200,000 clones, with 65% to 80% as singletons. This sample was included in a study of blood T cell repertoires in COVID-19. Study-wide background: Collection of acute and convalescent COVID-19 samples took place in the United States, Italy and Spain. T cells, B-cell-depleted T cells, or PBMCs supplied cDNA or gDNA.

V was clipped by 3 bases and J by 1 base, with 9 bases between them. Germline V gene data show CDR1 as SGHTA and CDR2 as FQGNSA. The CDR3 consists of 14 residues. Participants had their cohort set by participant-reported clinical history. The TCR originated in a woman in her forties or fifties with acute COVID-19. The J gene is TRBJ1-1, the V gene TRBV7-2; tentative D call: TRBD1 (5 bases). Material: PBMCs or T cells enriched from blood (not recorded which). The CDR3 here is CASSLGGSNTEAFF. For the CDR3, the DNA is TGTGCCAGCAGCTTGGGGGGTTCGAACACTGAAGCTTTCTTT. Full variable domain (rest looked up from reference TRBV7-2 and TRBJ1-1): GAGVSQSPSNKVTEKGKDVELRCDPISGHTALYWYRQSLGQGLEFLIYFQGNSAPDKSGLPSDRFSAERTGGSVSTLTIQRTQQEDSAVYLCASSLGGSNTEAFFGQGTRLTVV.